The 32 T cell receptor beta chains listed next were all sequenced from one sample in a study of identical twins. In TCRdb, the 5' RACE reads were re-called with MiXCR into one record per CDR3 protein. Among roughly 200,000 distinct CDR3 sequences listed, under 10% were seen once. Separately, the same data were catalogued under a study of yellow fever vaccine responses in identical twins.

Material: memory (CD45RO+) T cells sorted from blood. Receptor source: a woman aged 18-29 years in good health.

At least ten counts were recorded for this clonotype. The rearrangement links TRBV10-3 to TRBJ1-1; 12 bases are shared with TRBD1. V shed 6 bases, J shed 3 bases, and the junction held 5 bases outside the gene matches. The CDR3 is made up of 15 amino acids. Germline loops: CDR1 ENHRY, CDR2 SYGVKD. The DNA of the CDR3 is TGTGCCATCAGGGAGGGACAGGGGGCGCACACTGAAGCTTTCTTT. It translates to CAIREGQGAHTEAFF.

In its sample, this clonotype was seen many times. V usage is TRBV6-2 or TRBV6-3 and J usage is TRBJ2-1, with 9 bases aligning to TRBD2. CDR3 length: 16 amino acids. V lost 4 bases, J lost 7 bases, and 11 bases stayed unmatched. The germline gives CDR1 MNHEY, CDR2 SVGEGT. CDR3 DNA sequence: TGTGCCAGCAGTTCTTTAGAAGCGGGAGGAATAAATGAGCAGTTCTTC. This gives the protein CASSSLEAGGINEQFF.

The table lists this clonotype with a few counts. The gene calls are TRBV20-1 and TRBJ2-5, with TRBD1 matching 11 bases. J was trimmed by 5 bases and V by 3 bases; bases with no gene match: 2. Germline-derived CDR1 and CDR2 are DFQATT and SNEGSKA (reference sequence). This CDR3 has 13 amino acids. The CDR3 protein is CSASGQGAETQYF. In DNA form, the CDR3 reads TGCAGTGCTAGTGGACAGGGGGCGGAGACCCAGTACTTC.

The V call is TRBV15, the J call TRBJ2-7; 8 bases match TRBD2. CDR1 and CDR2 from the germline V gene are LNHNV and YYDKDF (reference sequence). The J segment lost 4 bases and the V segment lost 0 bases, leaving 14 bases of the junction unmatched. CDR3 size: 18 residues. Written as DNA, the CDR3 is TGTGCCACCAGCAGAGACCCACCGATAGCGGGATTCCTTTACGAGCAGTACTTC. It specifies CATSRDPPIAGFLYEQYF.

This clonotype occurred a few times. The CDR3 nucleotides are TGTGCCAGCAGCTTAGGGGCTTCGCTGGAGCTGTTTTTT. Protein product: CASSLGASLELFF. This chain links TRBV7-9 with TRBJ2-2; D ambiguous. CDR1 and CDR2 (germline): SEHNR, FQNEAQ (reference sequence). The V and J ends lost 1 base and 10 bases respectively, with 10 bases between them. There are 13 residues in the CDR3.

This clonotype appeared many times. The J gene is TRBJ2-1, the V gene TRBV4-2; D uncertain. From germline, CDR1 is LGHNA and CDR2 YNFKEQ. The CDR3 spans 16 residues. Trimming took 1 base from V and 4 from J, leaving 14 bases between them. The DNA of the CDR3 is TGTGCCAGCAGCCAAGTAGGTGGGATTGAGTACAATGAGCAGTTCTTC. It encodes CASSQVGGIEYNEQFF.

This clonotype was picked up many times. The V gene is TRBV5-1, the J gene TRBJ2-1, with a possible D match to TRBD2 (5 bases). This CDR3 contains 13 residues. Germline assignment: CDR1 SGHRS and CDR2 YFSETQ. Trimming shortened V by 4 bases and J by 3 bases, and 8 bases separated the two germline ends. CDR3 nucleotide sequence: TGCGCCAGCAGCGGCCGGGACTACAATGAGCAGTTCTTC. Translating gives CASSGRDYNEQFF. Complete variable domain (other parts from reference TRBV5-1 and TRBJ2-1): KAGVTQTPRYLIKTRGQQVTLSCSPISGHRSVSWYQQTPGQGLQFLFEYFSETQRNKGNFPGRFSGRQFSNSRSEMNVSTLELGDSALYLCASSGRDYNEQFFGPGTRLTVL.

The chain links TRBV28 to TRBJ2-3; the match to TRBD2 covers 9 bases. Germline V gene data show CDR1 as MDHEN and CDR2 as SYDVKM. This CDR3 region has 17 residues. V gave up 2 bases and J gave up 4 bases; unmatched junction bases: 10. The CDR3 coding sequence is TGTGCCAGCAGTTTAACGCGGGGGGGCCCAAGTGCAGATACGCAGTATTTT. This encodes CASSLTRGGPSADTQYF. Together with reference TRBV28 and TRBJ2-3, the CDR3 gives the full variable domain: DVKVTQSSRYLVKRTGEKVFLECVQDMDHENMFWYRQDPGLGLRLIYFSYDVKMKEKGDIPEGYSVSREKKERFSLILESASTNQTSMYLCASSLTRGGPSADTQYFGPGTRLTVL.

This clonotype was seen at least ten times. V usage is TRBV5-5 and J usage is TRBJ2-5; D possibly corresponds to TRBD2 (6 bases). The V end lost 1 base, the J end lost 4 bases, and 14 bases lay between the germline ends. The CDR3 is 15 amino acids. Looked up from germline, CDR1 is SGHKS and CDR2 is YYEKEE (reference sequence). CDR3 region: CASSLSGERGETQYF. The CDR3 nucleotides read TGTGCCAGCAGCTTGTCGGGGGAACGAGGAGAGACCCAGTACTTC.

The sample holds many counts of this clonotype. In nucleotides, the CDR3 is TGCGCCAGCAGCCAAGATTCCGGACTAGCGGGAACCGGGGAGCTGTTTTTT. As protein: CASSQDSGLAGTGELFF. The rearrangement links TRBV4-3 to TRBJ2-2, with TRBD2 identical over 12 bases. The CDR3 is 17 amino acids. V was clipped by 0 bases and J by 5 bases; unmatched bases: 4. Germline V gene lookup returns CDR1 LGHNA and CDR2 YSLEER.

This clonotype was counted ten times or more. The chain employs TRBV5-1 and TRBJ1-1; D uncertain. The V gene lost 4 bases and the J gene lost 0 bases, with 13 bases spanning the gap. CDR3 length: 15 residues. Germline V gene sequence: CDR1 SGHRS, CDR2 YFSETQ. Here the CDR3 reads CASSGRLGVNTEAFF. The CDR3 coding sequence is TGCGCCAGCAGCGGGAGGTTAGGTGTGAACACTGAAGCTTTCTTT.

This clonotype has a handful of counts. The chain combines TRBV5-1 with TRBJ2-3, with D perhaps being TRBD1 or TRBD2 (5 bases each). This CDR3 has 15 amino acids. CDR1 is SGHRS and CDR2 is YFSETQ in the germline V gene. The ends were cut back, 0 bases at V and 1 base at J, with 9 bases in the middle. CDR3 in amino acids: CASSLGGAGTDTQYF. In nucleotides, the CDR3 is TGCGCCAGCAGCTTGGGAGGGGCAGGCACAGATACGCAGTATTTT.

Ten or more counts support this clonotype. This chain uses TRBV6-2 or TRBV6-3 with TRBJ1-1, with D tentatively TRBD1 (6 bases). CDR1 and CDR2 from the germline V gene are MNHEY and SVGEGT. This CDR3 comprises 14 residues. Trimming stripped 2 bases from V and 1 base from J, with 8 bases between. In nucleotides, the CDR3 is TGTGCCAGCAGTTACAAGGGACAGAACACTGAAGCTTTCTTT. Residues: CASSYKGQNTEAFF.

This clonotype occurred many times. This chain joins TRBV20-1 and TRBJ2-5; the D is unclear. Germline assignment: CDR1 DFQATT and CDR2 SNEGSKA (reference sequence). The CDR3 length is 11 residues. The V end was cut by 6 bases, the J end by 5 bases, with 10 bases between. Here the CDR3 DNA reads TGCAGTGCAAACCAAGTGGAGACCCAGTACTTC. It codes for CSANQVETQYF.

The chain has TRBV7-2 and TRBJ2-5, with 8 positions matching TRBD2. Unmatched junction bases numbered 5, after V lost 4 bases and J lost 1 base. This CDR3 contains 15 residues. Germline assignment: CDR1 SGHTA and CDR2 FQGNSA. The CDR3 DNA follows: TGTGCCAGCAGCTCCCAAGCGGGAGTCCAAGAGACCCAGTACTTC. Its protein is CASSSQAGVQETQYF.

In this sample, this clonotype turned up many times. V usage is TRBV28 and J usage is TRBJ2-2; a possible D gene is TRBD2 (6 bases). Trimming removed 6 bases at V and 0 bases at J, with 11 bases between. The germline gives CDR1 MDHEN, CDR2 SYDVKM. This CDR3 has 15 amino acids. DNA of the CDR3: TGTGCCAGCAGCAGAGGGACTTCGAACACCGGGGAGCTGTTTTTT. Translation gives CASSRGTSNTGELFF.

This clonotype has a count of ten or more. The chain combines TRBV5-1 with TRBJ1-5; TRBD1 might be the D (6 bases). Trimming took off 4 bases at V and 5 bases at J, with 10 bases between the two ends. The germline V gene has CDR1 SGHRS and CDR2 YFSETQ. There are 13 residues in the CDR3. The CDR3 region has the DNA TGCGCCAGCAGCCCAGGGGACGATCAGCCCCAGCATTTT. Residues: CASSPGDDQPQHF.

This clonotype was counted at least ten times. As DNA, the CDR3 is TGTGCCAGCAGTGAGGTCTCTGGGGCCAACGTCCTGACTTTC. It encodes CASSEVSGANVLTF. The V call is TRBV6-1, the J call TRBJ2-6; D gene unclear. CDR1 MNHNS and CDR2 SASEGT come from the germline V gene. V gave up 3 bases and J gave up 0 bases, with 3 bases separating them. The CDR3 is 14 residues long.

The chain joins TRBV9 to TRBJ2-1, with D unresolved. V was shortened by 3 bases and J by 12 bases, with 19 bases between the two germline ends. The CDR3 totals 14 residues. Germline V gene data show CDR1 as SGDLS and CDR2 as YYNGEE. This chain's CDR3 is CASSEQDLLGAQFF. The DNA of the CDR3 is TGTGCCAGCAGCGAGCAAGACCTTCTCGGCGCGCAGTTCTTC.

The chain employs TRBV9 and TRBJ2-2; TRBD2 might be the D (6 bases). Germline lookup yields CDR1 SGDLS and CDR2 YYNGEE. This CDR3 is built from 16 residues. V lost 3 bases and J 4 bases, leaving 16 bases between the germline ends. CDR3 region: CASSGGQGGVTGELFF. The CDR3 region has the DNA TGTGCCAGCAGCGGGGGCCAAGGAGGGGTCACCGGGGAGCTGTTTTTT.

The V gene is TRBV7-9, the J gene TRBJ2-3, with TRBD1 identical over 9 bases. V shed 5 bases and J 3 bases; nucleotides not matched to a gene: 12. Germline V CDR1 and CDR2: SEHNR, FQNEAQ (reference sequence). There are 17 residues in the CDR3. CDR3 residues: CASSRLRDRASTDTQYF. Here the CDR3 DNA reads TGTGCCAGCAGCAGACTCCGGGACAGGGCTAGTACAGATACGCAGTATTTT.

This clonotype has only a few counts. This rearrangement joins TRBV20-1 to TRBJ2-7, with D perhaps matching TRBD1 (7 bases). Germline CDR1 DFQATT, CDR2 SNEGSKA (reference sequence). This CDR3 contains 11 residues. V was trimmed by 6 bases and J by 9 bases, leaving 15 bases between them. The CDR3 here is CSARGDLGQYF. DNA of the CDR3: TGCAGTGCCAGGGGGGACCTCGGGCAGTACTTC.

This chain uses TRBV24-1 with TRBJ2-3; D unresolved. Per the germline V gene, CDR1 is KGHDR and CDR2 is SFDVKD. The CDR3 runs 18 residues. Trimming pared 4 bases from V and 2 bases from J, leaving 21 bases between. The CDR3, as DNA: TGTGCCACCAGTGACCTTGGTTGGCCAGCGTTACTCACAGATACGCAGTATTTT. Translation gives CATSDLGWPALLTDTQYF.

At least ten counts were recorded for this clonotype. The chain combines TRBV2 with TRBJ2-1; D remains ambiguous. The CDR3 extends over 11 amino acids. Germline values: CDR1 SNHLY, CDR2 FYNNEI. V lost 4 bases and J 6 bases, leaving 4 bases between the germline ends. CDR3 residues: CASSVSNEQFF. CDR3 DNA: TGTGCCAGCAGTGTATCCAATGAGCAGTTCTTC.

The chain employs TRBV6-4 and TRBJ2-3, with D possibly TRBD1 on 5 matching bases. Trimming removed 6 bases from V and 0 bases from J, with 10 bases in between. This CDR3 comprises 14 residues. Germline CDR1 MRHNA, CDR2 SNTAGT. CDR3 nucleotide sequence: TGTGCCAGCAGCTCGACAGCTAGCACAGATACGCAGTATTTT. Its protein is CASSSTASTDTQYF.

This clonotype was observed at least ten times. The chain employs TRBV10-1 and TRBJ2-5, with D unclear. Between the trimmed V and J ends, which lost 3 bases and 5 bases, there was a span of 10 bases. Per the germline V gene, CDR1 is WNHNN and CDR2 is SYGVQD (reference sequence). There are 13 residues in the CDR3. Here the CDR3 DNA reads TGCGCCAGCAGTGATATACGTTCGGAGACCCAGTACTTC. It is translated as CASSDIRSETQYF.

This clonotype was seen at least ten times. J is TRBJ2-2 and V is TRBV7-2, with TRBD2 matching 12 bases. V shed 8 bases, J shed 8 bases, and the junction held 6 bases outside the gene matches. CDR1 and CDR2 from the germline V gene are SGHTA and FQGNSA. The CDR3 has 14 residues. CDR3 protein: CASGLAGPYGELFF. The CDR3, as DNA: TGTGCCAGCGGACTAGCGGGGCCCTATGGGGAGCTGTTTTTT.

The rearrangement joins TRBV4-1 to TRBJ1-5; D may be TRBD1 (5 bases). V was cut by 0 bases and J by 8 bases, with 14 bases left in between. Germline V lookup: CDR1 MGHRA, CDR2 YSYEKL. There are 15 residues in the CDR3. CDR3 in DNA: TGCGCCAGCAGCCAAGAGGGACTTAGCGGGAAGCCCCAGCATTTT. Translated: CASSQEGLSGKPQHF.

This chain links TRBV25-1 with TRBJ1-2; perhaps TRBD1 as D (6 bases). Germline assignment: CDR1 MGHDK and CDR2 SYGVNS. The CDR3 sequence is 17 residues long. V was trimmed by 5 bases and J by 5 bases, leaving 24 bases between them. DNA of the CDR3: TGTGCCAGCAGTCCACCGCAGGGGAACAGGGCGGTTTATGGCTACACCTTC. Its translation is CASSPPQGNRAVYGYTF.

This clonotype has more than one count but fewer than ten. V is TRBV5-1 and J is TRBJ2-4; weak D call: TRBD1 (5 bases). The CDR3 consists of 13 residues. Germline loops: CDR1 SGHRS, CDR2 YFSETQ. Trimming stripped 4 bases from V and 8 bases from J, with 13 bases between. CDR3 bases: TGCGCCAGCAGCCAGACAGTGACCGACATTCAGTACTTC. Protein: CASSQTVTDIQYF. Full variable domain (missing parts from reference TRBV5-1 and TRBJ2-4): KAGVTQTPRYLIKTRGQQVTLSCSPISGHRSVSWYQQTPGQGLQFLFEYFSETQRNKGNFPGRFSGRQFSNSRSEMNVSTLELGDSALYLCASSQTVTDIQYFGAGTRLSVL.

The CDR3 bases are TGTGCCAGCAGCTTGGGTCCCTCTGGGATTACCATATATTTT. It translates to CASSLGPSGITIYF. This chain uses TRBV5-6 with TRBJ1-3, with unresolved D. V dropped 0 bases and J dropped 10 bases, with 14 bases sitting between them. The germline V gene encodes CDR1 SGHDT and CDR2 YYEEEE. The CDR3 runs 14 residues.

This clonotype was picked up many times. The chain links TRBV10-3 to TRBJ2-3; no clear D gene. The CDR3 spans 15 residues. The ends were cut back, 5 bases at V and 1 base at J, with 13 bases in the middle. The germline gives CDR1 ENHRY, CDR2 SYGVKD. The CDR3 DNA sequence: TGTGCCATCAGTTATACTACCATTCGCACAGATACGCAGTATTTT. It translates to CAISYTTIRTDTQYF.